A selection of T cell receptor beta chains follows, all from one sample in a study of cytomegalovirus exposure and HLA in healthy donors. Repertoires were generated with immunoSEQ multiplex PCR, while TCRdb's copy carries only in-frame clones and drops some. The sample has roughly 120,000 clones, 65% to 90% seen once. Source material: PBMCs. Every receptor here comes from a male donor in good health and CMV-seropositive. CDR3s include the opening cysteine and the closing phenylalanine or tryptophan. D genes are given only for firm matches. Clone size is given for some rows only: seen once, a few or many times, or a class if the clone is expanded.

TRBV7-2	TRBJ1-2	.	few	CASSINREQGYTF	TGTGCCAGCAGCATAAACAGGGAACAGGGCTACACCTTC
TRBV28	TRBJ1-4	.	few	CASSLAGIREKLFF	TGTGCCAGCAGTTTGGCAGGAATAAGGGAAAAACTGTTTTTT
TRBV7-9	TRBJ2-1	.	.	CASSSRVTWNEQFF	TGTGCCAGCAGCTCCAGGGTCACTTGGAATGAGCAGTTCTTC
TRBV10-3	TRBJ2-7	TRBD1	.	CAISITKGTGGLYEQYF	TGTGCCATCAGTATCACCAAAGGGACAGGTGGGCTCTACGAGCAGTACTTC
TRBV10-3	TRBJ1-1	TRBD1	.	CAISEDLLAGQAEAFF	TGTGCCATCAGTGAGGACTTGCTTGCCGGACAGGCTGAAGCTTTCTTT
TRBV18	TRBJ2-7	.	few	CASSPLSDSYEQYF	TGTGCCAGCTCACCACTGTCAGACTCCTACGAGCAGTACTTC
TRBV2	TRBJ1-5	.	.	CASSASEGVRPQHF	TGTGCCAGCAGTGCCAGTGAAGGGGTTCGGCCCCAGCATTTT
TRBV11-2	TRBJ2-1	.	.	CASSRSYNEQFF	TGTGCCAGCAGCCGCTCCTACAATGAGCAGTTCTTC
TRBV28	TRBJ2-2	.	.	CASRPRKLGSWELFF	TGTGCCAGCAGGCCCCGGAAGCTAGGTTCCTGGGAGCTGTTTTTT
TRBV10-3	TRBJ2-1	TRBD2	.	CAISELLLMGGRLLSGGRNEQFF	TGTGCCATCAGTGAGTTACTCCTGATGGGTGGGAGACTCCTTAGCGGGGGGAGGAATGAGCAGTTCTTC
TRBV7-9	TRBJ1-2	TRBD1	.	CASSALATGTGLNYGYTF	TGTGCCAGCAGCGCCCTTGCTACCGGGACAGGGCTTAACTATGGCTACACCTTC
TRBV27	TRBJ2-6	.	.	CASSSGLLGANVLTF	TGTGCCAGCAGTTCGGGACTCCTTGGGGCCAACGTCCTGACTTTC
TRBV4-3	TRBJ2-5	.	.	CASSQDREETQYF	TGCGCCAGCAGCCAAGATCGGGAAGAGACCCAGTACTTC
TRBV7-9	TRBJ1-2	.	.	CSSSSFGGYTF	TGTTCCAGCAGCTCATTTGGCGGCTACACCTTC
TRBV28	TRBJ2-1	TRBD2	.	CASIPGRAFYNEQFF	TGTGCCAGCATACCCGGGAGGGCCTTCTACAATGAGCAGTTCTTC
TRBV25-1	TRBJ2-3	TRBD2	.	CASSGLKGREKEADTQYF	TGTGCCAGCAGTGGCCTAAAGGGGCGGGAGAAGGAAGCAGATACGCAGTATTTT
TRBV27	TRBJ1-2	.	.	CASSLLGGGYGYTF	TGTGCCAGCAGTTTACTCGGGGGGGGCTATGGCTACACCTTC
TRBV5-4	TRBJ2-7	TRBD2	few	CASSLVTSAYEQYF	TGTGCCAGCAGCTTGGTGACTAGCGCTTACGAGCAGTACTTC
TRBV27	TRBJ2-7	TRBD1	.	CASSLTGAPYEQYF	TGTGCCAGCAGTCTTACAGGGGCACCCTACGAGCAGTACTTC
TRBV2	TRBJ1-2	.	.	CASSPPDRLYTF	TGTGCCAGCAGTCCCCCGGACAGACTGTACACCTTC